This T cell receptor (beta chain) was sequenced during a study of type 1 regulatory T cells. Study overall: T-allo10 is an in vitro-generated, Tr1-enriched CD4 T cell product specific for alloantigen. Whole-study findings and limits: Compared with non-Tr1 cells, Tr1 cells showed a narrower TCR repertoire.

TCRdb analysed the reads with MiXCR anew, one entry per CDR3 protein. The sample holds 55,000 to 65,000 distinct CDR3 sequences, approximately 60% seen once. Germline values: CDR1 MDHEN, CDR2 SYDVKM. The V and J ends lost 4 bases and 1 base respectively, with 10 bases between them. The CDR3 loop spans 14 amino acids. This clonotype was observed a single time. The antigen is undetermined. The sample was cultured non-Tr1 T cells, either the whole culture or a sorted T cell fraction (not recorded which). This TCR was recovered from a human donor in good health. This chain uses TRBV28 with TRBJ1-1, with D unresolved. The CDR3 region is CASSSGRRNTEAFF. The CDR3 DNA is TGTGCCAGCAGTTCCGGGCGGAGGAACACTGAAGCTTTCTTT.